The rows below give T cell receptor beta chains drawn from one sample of a study of human T cells and chemical hapten exposure. TCRdb re-derived calls from the RACE reads in MiXCR, one entry per CDR3 protein. This table holds roughly 82,000 distinct CDR3 sequences, about 12% found once. This specimen was whole blood, taken in connection with sensitization to the hapten diphenylcyclopropenone (DPC). Receptor source: a woman aged 60-75 years with alopecia areata. Some clones in this sample may be carry-over from other donors' samples. CDR3s include the opening cysteine and the closing phenylalanine or tryptophan. D genes are given only for firm matches. Where a row states a size, it is once, few, many or the class of an expanded clone; other rows omit it.

v_gene	abundance	j_gene	len	d_gene	CDR3aa	CDR3nt
TRBV20-1	NA	TRBJ1-1	11	NA	CSRRRTGEAFF	TGCAGCCGCAGGAGAACAGGTGAAGCTTTCTTT
TRBV27	NA	TRBJ2-6	17	NA	CASSLYNGGTGANVLTF	TGTGCCAGCAGTTTATATAACGGCGGGACTGGGGCCAACGTCCTGACTTTC
TRBV12-3/TRBV12-4	NA	TRBJ2-1	13	NA	CASRNSGINEQFF	TGTGCCAGCAGGAACTCGGGGATCAATGAGCAGTTCTTC
TRBV29-1	NA	TRBJ2-2	11	NA	CSGGNTGELFF	TGCAGCGGAGGGAACACCGGGGAGCTGTTTTTT
TRBV6-5	few	TRBJ1-6	16	NA	CASSRAFGQPNSPLHF	TGTGCCAGCAGCCGCGCGTTCGGACAGCCTAATTCACCCCTCCACTTT
TRBV10-3	few	TRBJ1-5	15	TRBD1	CAISTGTGVNQPQHF	TGTGCCATCAGCACCGGGACAGGGGTCAATCAGCCCCAGCATTTT
TRBV9	NA	TRBJ2-7	15	TRBD1	CASSVGWTGDYEQYF	TGTGCCAGCAGCGTAGGGTGGACAGGAGACTACGAGCAGTACTTC
TRBV18	NA	TRBJ1-5	12	NA	CASSDSNQPQHF	TGTGCCAGCTCAGATAGCAATCAGCCCCAGCATTTT
TRBV6-6	many	TRBJ2-7	12	NA	CASSAHGDEQYF	TGTGCCAGCAGTGCACACGGGGACGAGCAGTACTTC
TRBV29-1	many	TRBJ2-1	12	NA	CSVENPGLEQFF	TGCAGCGTCGAAAACCCAGGTCTCGAGCAGTTCTTC
TRBV7-8	many	TRBJ2-1	18	NA	CASSPSSPGRHFFWEQFF	TGTGCCAGCAGCCCATCCTCCCCCGGCAGGCATTTCTTTTGGGAGCAGTTCTTC
TRBV2	NA	TRBJ2-7	15	TRBD2	CASSSIGTSDSEQYF	TGTGCCAGCAGCAGCATAGGGACTAGCGATTCCGAGCAGTACTTC
TRBV6-5	many	TRBJ2-2	13	TRBD2	CASSTSRKGELFF	TGTGCCAGCTCGACTAGCCGCAAAGGGGAGCTGTTTTTT
TRBV6-6	few	TRBJ2-7	14	NA	CASSYEGGSYEQYF	TGTGCCAGCAGTTACGAGGGGGGGTCCTACGAGCAGTACTTC
TRBV20-1	few	TRBJ2-3	15	NA	CSAKQGFSSTDTQYF	TGCAGTGCCAAACAGGGATTCTCTAGCACAGATACGCAGTATTTT
TRBV2	many	TRBJ1-6	15	NA	CASTWDSGFNSPLHF	TGTGCCAGCACTTGGGATTCAGGGTTTAATTCACCCCTCCACTTT
TRBV9	NA	TRBJ2-5	15	NA	CASSVGVGSRETQYF	TGTGCCAGCAGCGTAGGAGTAGGGTCGAGAGAGACCCAGTACTTC
TRBV3-1	NA	TRBJ2-2	21	TRBD2	CASSLQTPGLAGGPNTGELFF	TGTGCCAGCAGCCTCCAAACCCCGGGACTAGCGGGGGGTCCGAACACCGGGGAGCTGTTTTTT
TRBV20-1	many	TRBJ1-4	14	NA	CSASREATNEKLFF	TGCAGTGCTAGTCGGGAGGCAACTAATGAAAAACTGTTTTTT
TRBV20-1	NA	TRBJ1-1	15	NA	CSVTRAEGLGTEAFF	TGCAGTGTGACCAGGGCCGAGGGGCTGGGCACTGAAGCTTTCTTT
TRBV29-1	many	TRBJ2-7	14	TRBD1	CSVRDRVEPYEQYF	TGCAGCGTCCGGGACAGGGTAGAGCCCTACGAGCAGTACTTC
TRBV7-6	many	TRBJ2-3	17	TRBD2	CASSLASGGAGTDTQYF	TGTGCCAGCAGCTTAGCTAGCGGGGGGGCCGGGACAGATACGCAGTATTTT
TRBV29-1	few	TRBJ1-2	15	NA	CSVGIWKGPNYGYTF	TGCAGCGTTGGCATCTGGAAGGGACCCAACTATGGCTACACCTTC
TRBV27	NA	TRBJ2-5	16	NA	CASSLRSTQKGETQYF	TGTGCCAGCAGTCTGAGGTCGACCCAAAAAGGAGAGACCCAGTACTTC
TRBV18	many	TRBJ2-1	18	TRBD2	CASSPDSGTSGPYNEQFF	TGTGCCAGCTCACCGGATTCAGGGACTAGCGGCCCGTACAATGAGCAGTTCTTC
TRBV7-2	NA	TRBJ1-4	14	TRBD1	CASSQGGGNEKLFF	TGTGCCAGCAGCCAAGGAGGGGGCAATGAAAAACTGTTTTTT
TRBV29-1	many	TRBJ2-5	14	TRBD2	CSVAASGDQETQYF	TGCAGCGTTGCGGCTAGCGGGGATCAAGAGACCCAGTACTTC
TRBV12-3/TRBV12-4	many	TRBJ2-3	15	NA	CASSLGFTGSDTQYF	TGTGCCAGCAGTTTAGGATTTACGGGGTCAGATACGCAGTATTTT
TRBV29-1	many	TRBJ1-1	12	NA	CSVGPVNTEAFF	TGCAGCGTTGGGCCCGTGAACACTGAAGCTTTCTTT